This T cell receptor beta chain came from a study of T cells in localized non-small cell lung cancer. Broader study findings: Of the top 100 tumor clones, median around 60 were in adjacent lung, approximately 28 among its top 100. The highest T cell clonality was in uninvolved adjacent lung, above tumor. It remains possible that heterogeneity exists, since only one tumor region was sequenced.

Repertoires were generated with immunoSEQ multiplex PCR, while TCRdb's copy carries only in-frame clones and drops some. The sample has roughly 30,000 clones, 80% to 95% seen once. Worth noting for this clone: Its antigen is currently unknown.

The V gene's germline CDR1 is SGHNT and CDR2 YYREEE (reference sequence). The CDR3 is made up of 13 amino acids. Trimming removed 1 base at V and 0 bases at J, with 4 bases between. Sequenced material: peripheral blood, taken before any cancer treatment. The TCR originated in a female donor at least 60 years old with stage I lung adenocarcinoma. This chain uses TRBV5-4 with TRBJ1-1; D gene uncertain. CDR3: CASSLRLNTEAFF. The CDR3 bases are TGTGCCAGCAGCTTGAGACTGAACACTGAAGCTTTCTTT. Filled out from reference TRBV5-4 and TRBJ1-1, the complete variable domain reads ETGVTQSPTHLIKTRGQQVTLRCSSQSGHNTVSWYQQALGQGPQFIFQYYREEENGRGNFPPRFSGLQFPNYSSELNVNALELDDSALYLCASSLRLNTEAFFGQGTRLTVV.